This TCR beta chain was sequenced during a study of T cells in localized non-small cell lung cancer. Only in-frame clones appear in the TCRdb table, and some are missing; sequencing was by immunoSEQ multiplex PCR. Seen here are approximately 800 clones, approximately 30% observed once, and the top ten hold about 14%. There are 16 residues in the CDR3. J lost 2 bases, V lost 2 bases, and 7 bases had no gene match. CDR1 MNHGY and CDR2 SAAAGT come from the germline V gene. The receptor was isolated from a male donor older than 55 with stage II lung adenocarcinoma. The chain combines TRBV6-8 with TRBJ2-7; TRBD2 matches 9 bases. Here the sequenced sample was normal lung tissue next to the tumor, taken before any cancer treatment. The CDR3, as DNA: TGTGCCAGCAGTTACCCTGGACTAGCGCTTACCTACGAGCAGTACTTC. Translated: CASSYPGLALTYEQYF.